This T cell receptor (beta chain) was found in a study of CD8+ T cells in alopecia areata. The overall study: Treatment of the treated patients consisted of oral tofacitinib, 5 to 10 mg twice daily.

Overall study findings and caveats: Scalp clonality and expanded CD8+ clones among the top 100 showed significant decreases with tofacitinib. Researchers report lesional scalp, most notably alopecia totalis/universalis, outstripped normal scalp in clonality. Sequencing of scalp samples also includes resident alphabeta T cells from normal skin.

cDNA reverse transcribed from extracted RNA served as the sequencing template. Sequenced by immunoSEQ multiplex PCR; TCRdb stores in-frame clones only, minus some. Among over 80,000 clones listed, around 47% were seen once. The treatment was: oral pan-JAK inhibitor, 5-10 mg twice daily. Turning to this clone: Its cognate antigen is unknown.

Looked up from germline, CDR1 is SQVTM and CDR2 is ANQGSEA. Deletions cut 5 bases from V and 4 bases from J, with 13 bases between. The CDR3 totals 13 residues. Here the sequenced sample was CD8+ T cells sorted from blood, taken at week 24, from a patient treated with tofacitinib. The clonotype originates from a human donor with alopecia areata. The J gene is TRBJ2-3, the V gene TRBV29-1; D gene uncertain. The CDR3 here is CSVRVGLADTQYF. The CDR3 coding sequence is TGCAGCGTTCGAGTAGGGTTGGCAGATACGCAGTATTTT.